The entry below describes one TCR beta chain. Per the germline V gene, CDR1 is SGHRS and CDR2 is YFSETQ. V gave up 3 bases and J gave up 6 bases; unmatched junction bases: 8. The CDR3 has 15 amino acids. Authors' analysis steps: Nucleated cell counts were estimated from reference gene primer amplification. The repertoire was sequenced with immunoSEQ multiplex PCR; TCRdb's copy has only in-frame clones and lacks some. V and J calls plus clone size are reproduced from that table; the DNA served to infer D and trimming. The sample lists 140,000 or so clones; 70% to 80% were seen once. The entry originates in a study of blood T cell repertoires in COVID-19. Overall study context: Collection of acute and convalescent COVID-19 samples took place in the United States, Italy and Spain. From T cells, B-cell-depleted T cells, or PBMCs came the material, which was cDNA or gDNA.

Those enrolled in Seattle joined during active infection and were followed longitudinally afterward. The chain links TRBV5-1 to TRBJ1-1, with TRBD1 identical over 10 bases. The sequencing input was peripheral blood. This receptor was identified in a woman aged 70-85 years with COVID-19, enrolled during active disease. CDR3 sequence (DNA): TGCGCCAGCAGCTCGACGGACAGGGGGTACCCTGAAGCTTTCTTT. This translates into CASSSTDRGYPEAFF.